Below, 32 T cell receptor beta chains from the same sample are listed, as sequenced in a study of STAT5B mutations in CD4+ large granular lymphocyte leukemia. Libraries were prepared by immunoSEQ multiplex PCR; TCRdb keeps only in-frame clonotypes and omits some of them. Of approximately 5,900 clones in the sample, 60% to 85% were seen once. The source material was PBMCs. Source of these receptors: an elderly man with CD4+ T-cell large granular lymphocyte leukemia.

By its share, this clone is medium-sized. The chain carries TRBV7-6 and TRBJ2-7, with unresolved D. The V and J ends lost 1 base and 3 bases respectively, with 7 bases between them. CDR3 length equals 13 residues. Germline loops: CDR1 SGHVS, CDR2 FNYEAQ. As DNA, the CDR3 is TGTGCCAGCAGCTTAGGGCCGAACTACGAGCAGTACTTC. This gives the protein CASSLGPNYEQYF.

This clone came up a few times. This chain joins TRBV5-4 and TRBJ2-1; maybe TRBD1 (5 bases). Trimming cost V 2 bases and J 7 bases, with 7 bases left between them. The germline gives CDR1 SGHNT, CDR2 YYREEE (reference sequence). The CDR3 covers 12 residues. CDR3: CASSLGDNEQFF. The CDR3 nucleotides read TGTGCCAGCAGCTTAGGGGATAATGAGCAGTTCTTC. Filled out from reference TRBV5-4 and TRBJ2-1, the complete variable domain reads ETGVTQSPTHLIKTRGQQVTLRCSSQSGHNTVSWYQQALGQGPQFIFQYYREEENGRGNFPPRFSGLQFPNYSSELNVNALELDDSALYLCASSLGDNEQFFGPGTRLTVL.

V is TRBV2 and J is TRBJ2-7; no reliable D call. The germline CDR1 and CDR2 sequences are SNHLY and FYNNEI. The ends were cut back, 3 bases at V and 4 bases at J, with 7 bases in the middle. The CDR3 length is 12 residues. Here the CDR3 DNA reads TGTGCCAGCAGTGAGAGCGTTTACGAGCAGTACTTC. Translating it yields CASSESVYEQYF.

The CDR3 sequence is CASSTDREGNQPQHF. CDR3 DNA: TGTGCCAGTAGTACCGACAGGGAGGGCAATCAGCCCCAGCATTTT. The chain is built from TRBV19 and TRBJ1-5; 7 positions match TRBD1. Germline-derived CDR1 and CDR2 are LNHDA and SQIVND (reference sequence). The CDR3 extends over 15 amino acids. The J segment lost 2 bases and the V segment lost 4 bases, leaving 5 bases of the junction unmatched.

By its share, this clone is medium-sized. The V and J genes are TRBV11-2 and TRBJ2-2, with D perhaps assigned TRBD1 or TRBD2 (5 bases each). The CDR3 is 16 residues long. Germline V CDR1 and CDR2: SGHAT, FQNNGV. V dropped 1 base and J dropped 0 bases, with 9 bases sitting between them. The CDR3 protein is CASSLAGRANTGELFF. CDR3 nucleotides: TGTGCCAGCAGCTTAGCGGGGCGAGCGAACACCGGGGAGCTGTTTTTT.

The chain links TRBV10-3 to TRBJ2-3; 11 nucleotides line up with TRBD2. The V and J ends lost 4 bases and 0 bases, in that order; junction bases with no gene match: 9. The CDR3 covers 18 residues. Germline values: CDR1 ENHRY, CDR2 SYGVKD. Written as DNA, the CDR3 is TGTGCCATCAGTGGATTTCTAGCGGGGGGCACTAGCACAGATACGCAGTATTTT. This encodes CAISGFLAGGTSTDTQYF.

The rearrangement uses TRBV6-5 and TRBJ2-5; D perhaps matches TRBD2 (7 bases). CDR3 length equals 14 residues. V was trimmed by 5 bases and J by 7 bases, leaving 17 bases between them. CDR1 is MNHEY, CDR2 SVGAGI, per germline. CDR3 DNA sequence: TGTGCCAGCAGTCCCCCCGGGGGGCGGAGGACCCAGTACTTC. Translating gives CASSPPGGRRTQYF.

This clone was seen just once. The chain is built from TRBV5-1 and TRBJ2-7; 10 positions match TRBD1. The V gene end was trimmed by 3 bases and the J gene end by 5 bases; junction bases not matched to a gene: 8. The CDR3 length is 15 residues. Germline values: CDR1 SGHRS, CDR2 YFSETQ. The CDR3 bases are TGCGCCAGCAGCTATACCGGGACAGGGGTCCACGAGCAGTACTTC. This sequence encodes CASSYTGTGVHEQYF.

The J gene is TRBJ2-3, the V gene TRBV7-9, with 7 bases lining up with TRBD1. Trimming removed 8 bases from V and 0 bases from J; junction bases left unmatched: 11. CDR1 is SEHNR and CDR2 is FQNEAQ in the germline V gene (reference sequence). The CDR3 runs to 16 residues. This CDR3 is CASQPQQGLSTDTQYF. The DNA of the CDR3 is TGTGCCAGCCAGCCGCAACAGGGGCTTAGCACAGATACGCAGTATTTT.

This clone occurred a few times. The rearrangement joins TRBV9 to TRBJ2-2, with 8 bases that match TRBD2. Germline-derived CDR1 and CDR2 are SGDLS and YYNGEE. Germline trimming cut 6 bases from V and 5 bases from J; bases unmatched to any gene: 6. The CDR3 covers 14 residues. CDR3 loop: CASTGGGWTGELFF. In nucleotides, the CDR3 is TGTGCCAGCACCGGGGGGGGTTGGACCGGGGAGCTGTTTTTT.

J is TRBJ2-7 and V is TRBV19; the D is unclear. Trimming removed 3 bases from V and 7 bases from J, with 13 bases in between. CDR1 and CDR2 (germline): LNHDA, SQIVND (reference sequence). CDR3 size: 13 residues. The CDR3 region has the DNA TGTGCCAGTAGTATCAGACACCACCTGGAGCAGTACTTC. Its protein product is CASSIRHHLEQYF.

The J gene is TRBJ2-7, the V gene TRBV7-8; a possible D gene is TRBD1 (6 bases). V was trimmed by 5 bases and J by 3 bases, leaving 20 bases between them. CDR3 size: 16 residues. Germline V lookup: CDR1 SGHVS, CDR2 FQNEAQ. The CDR3 region is CASSPQGPYPNYEQYF. CDR3 in DNA: TGTGCCAGCAGCCCCCAGGGGCCGTATCCCAACTACGAGCAGTACTTC.

This clone is judged large (0.1 to 1%). This chain joins TRBV19 and TRBJ2-5, with D possibly TRBD1 on 6 matching bases. The CDR3 sequence is 15 residues long. With 0 bases removed from V and 4 bases from J, the gap between germline ends came to 12 bases. Germline V CDR1 and CDR2: LNHDA, SQIVND (reference sequence). As DNA, the CDR3 is TGTGCCAGTAGTATAGACAGGGGTAGGAGAGAGACCCAGTACTTC. This encodes CASSIDRGRRETQYF. Variable domain in full (rest from reference TRBV19 and TRBJ2-5): DGGITQSPKYLFRKEGQNVTLSCEQNLNHDAMYWYRQDPGQGLRLIYYSQIVNDFQKGDIAEGYSVSREKKESFPLTVTSAQKNPTAFYLCASSIDRGRRETQYFGPGTRLLVL.

This clone was counted a few times. The CDR3 nucleotides read TGTGCCAGCAGTCTCCTAGGGGAGACCCAGTACTTC. It codes for CASSLLGETQYF. The V and J genes are TRBV27 and TRBJ2-5, with D uncertain. Germline assignment: CDR1 MNHEY and CDR2 SMNVEV (reference sequence). Deletions cut 5 bases from V and 5 bases from J, with 9 bases between. This CDR3 is 12 amino acids long.

The V and J genes are TRBV9 and TRBJ2-1; 11 bases map to TRBD2. There are 16 residues in the CDR3. The ends lost 3 bases at V and 9 bases at J; junction bases unmatched: 11. Germline assignment: CDR1 SGDLS and CDR2 YYNGEE. The CDR3 reads CASSEAIAGGPGEQFF. The CDR3 DNA is TGTGCCAGCAGCGAGGCGATAGCGGGAGGGCCGGGTGAGCAGTTCTTC. Filled out from reference TRBV9 and TRBJ2-1, the complete variable domain reads DSGVTQTPKHLITATGQRVTLRCSPRSGDLSVYWYQQSLDQGLQFLIQYYNGEERAKGNILERFSAQQFPDLHSELNLSSLELGDSALYFCASSEAIAGGPGEQFFGPGTRLTVL.

Only a few counts were recorded for this clone. DNA of the CDR3: TGTGCCAGCAGTAACACCGGGGAGCTGTTTTTT. Its translation is CASSNTGELFF. The V gene is TRBV2, the J gene TRBJ2-2; no firm D call. V was pared by 5 bases and J by 2 bases, with 0 bases between. The length of the CDR3 is 11 residues. Germline lookup yields CDR1 SNHLY and CDR2 FYNNEI. Full variable domain (outside the CDR3, taken from reference TRBV2 and TRBJ2-2): EPEVTQTPSHQVTQMGQEVILRCVPISNHLYFYWYRQILGQKVEFLVSFYNNEISEKSEIFDDQFSVERPDGSNFTLKIRSTKLEDSAMYFCASSNTGELFFGEGSRLTVL.

V is TRBV4-1 and J is TRBJ2-7; D is unclear. The CDR3 covers 13 residues. V lost 4 bases to trimming and J lost 3 bases, with 10 bases between them. CDR1 is MGHRA and CDR2 is YSYEKL in the germline V gene. The CDR3: CASSLIKDYEQYF. The CDR3 DNA sequence: TGCGCCAGCAGCCTCATTAAGGACTACGAGCAGTACTTC.

This chain joins TRBV6-1 and TRBJ1-5; 10 bases line up with TRBD1. V lost 6 bases, J lost 6 bases, and 8 bases stayed unmatched. This CDR3 contains 15 residues. The germline gives CDR1 MNHNS, CDR2 SASEGT. CDR3 coding DNA: TGTGCCAGCAGAGACGGACAGGGGGTTGGTCAGCCCCAGCATTTT. Translation gives CASRDGQGVGQPQHF.

V is TRBV13 and J is TRBJ1-4; TRBD1 might be the D (6 bases). V dropped 5 bases and J dropped 8 bases, with 15 bases sitting between them. The CDR3 is 14 residues long. CDR1 is PRHDT and CDR2 is FYEKMQ in the germline V gene (reference sequence). DNA of the CDR3: TGTGCCAGCAGCCCAAGACAGGAGGCAGAAAAACTGTTTTTT. It yields the protein CASSPRQEAEKLFF.

This clone was seen only a few times. The gene calls are TRBV9 and TRBJ2-3; D is uncertain. The germline V gene has CDR1 SGDLS and CDR2 YYNGEE. The CDR3 extends over 12 amino acids. The ends were cut back, 0 bases at V and 5 bases at J, with 4 bases in the middle. Written as DNA, the CDR3 is TGTGCCAGCAGCGTAGGGCTAGATACGCAGTATTTT. Its protein is CASSVGLDTQYF.

The genes are TRBV20-1 and TRBJ1-1; D remains ambiguous. With 5 bases removed from V and 11 bases from J, the gap between germline ends came to 15 bases. In germline, CDR1 is DFQATT, CDR2 SNEGSKA (reference sequence). The CDR3 totals 11 residues. CDR3 sequence (DNA): TGCAGTGCTCCGAACCTGTTGGGCGCTTTCTTT. Its translation: CSAPNLLGAFF.

The V gene is TRBV27, the J gene TRBJ2-7; 9 nucleotides align to TRBD2. CDR1 and CDR2 from the germline V gene are MNHEY and SMNVEV (reference sequence). Losses at the gene ends were 6 bases for V and 1 base for J; bases not matched to a gene: 7. This CDR3 is built from 15 residues. DNA for the CDR3: TGTGCCAGCAGCCTTAGCGGGAGTAGATCCTACGAGCAGTACTTC. Encoded protein: CASSLSGSRSYEQYF.

This clone was recorded a few times. The V and J genes are TRBV30 and TRBJ2-2; no definite D call. The CDR3 consists of 12 residues. Trimming pared 2 bases from V and 7 bases from J, leaving 8 bases between. Germline CDR1 is GTSNPN and CDR2 is SVGIG (reference sequence). CDR3 residues: CAWSIISGELFF. CDR3 DNA sequence: TGTGCCTGGAGTATAATTAGCGGGGAGCTGTTTTTT.

The V call is TRBV6-5, the J call TRBJ1-1; D gene uncertain. The CDR3 totals 13 residues. Germline-derived CDR1 and CDR2 are MNHEY and SVGAGI. Trimming took 5 bases from V and 5 from J, leaving 12 bases between them. In DNA, the CDR3 is TGTGCCAGCAGTCTGACCCCAATGACTGAAGCTTTCTTT. Protein sequence: CASSLTPMTEAFF.

This chain links TRBV4-3 with TRBJ2-1; TRBD1 or TRBD2 may be the D gene (5 bases each). CDR1 and CDR2 from the germline V gene are LGHNA and YSLEER. The germline V and J ends were trimmed by 2 bases and 2 bases, with 19 bases remaining between them. This CDR3 comprises 18 residues. The CDR3 coding sequence is TGCGCCAGCAGCCAATCGCCCGATCTGGGGGTACCCTACAATGAGCAGTTCTTC. Amino acids: CASSQSPDLGVPYNEQFF.

This clone was seen a single time. This rearrangement joins TRBV27 to TRBJ1-2; D call uncertain. Between the trimmed V and J ends, which lost 5 bases and 5 bases, there was a span of 12 bases. Germline assignment: CDR1 MNHEY and CDR2 SMNVEV (reference sequence). The CDR3 spans 13 residues. This CDR3 is CASSHGLMYGYTF. Written as DNA, the CDR3 is TGTGCCAGCAGTCACGGACTGATGTATGGCTACACCTTC.

The chain links TRBV2 to TRBJ2-7; D not certain. This CDR3 has 13 amino acids. V dropped 9 bases and J dropped 5 bases, with 17 bases sitting between them. Germline V gene data show CDR1 as SNHLY and CDR2 as FYNNEI. The CDR3 DNA reads as TGTGCCAGATTAGACCCTCTCGTGCACGAGCAGTACTTC. Its translation is CARLDPLVHEQYF.

The chain couples TRBV2 to TRBJ1-6; TRBD1 is a possible D gene (5 bases). CDR1 is SNHLY, CDR2 FYNNEI, per germline. Trimming removed 7 bases from V and 7 bases from J, with 23 bases in between. This CDR3 contains 17 residues. The CDR3: CASIPPRATNGNSPLHF. The CDR3 DNA reads TGTGCCAGCATCCCCCCCAGGGCAACCAACGGGAATTCACCCCTCCACTTT.

The chain has TRBV7-3 and TRBJ2-3; 13 bases line up with TRBD2. The trim removed 2 bases at V and 6 bases at J, leaving 8 bases unmatched. The V gene's germline CDR1 is SGHTA and CDR2 FQGTGA. CDR3 size: 17 residues. The CDR3: CASSLGWTSGSRDTQYF. The CDR3 DNA is TGTGCCAGCAGCTTAGGGTGGACTAGCGGGAGTCGGGATACGCAGTATTTT.

The V gene is TRBV19, the J gene TRBJ1-5; 7 positions agree with TRBD1. V was clipped by 4 bases and J by 7 bases; unmatched bases: 7. The CDR3 sequence is 14 residues long. Germline CDR1 is LNHDA and CDR2 is SQIVND (reference sequence). The CDR3 region is CASSTDRVRQPQHF. CDR3 bases: TGTGCCAGTAGTACTGACAGGGTTCGGCAGCCCCAGCATTTT.

This clone appeared a single time. Other nucleotide sequences in the sample specify the same CDR3. V gene TRBV4-3 combines with J gene TRBJ2-7; D is uncertain. The CDR3 is 14 residues long. V was pared by 0 bases and J by 2 bases, with 8 bases between. Germline-derived CDR1 and CDR2 are LGHNA and YSLEER. CDR3 in amino acids: CASSQDRTAYEQYF. DNA for the CDR3: TGCGCCAGCAGCCAAGACCGGACCGCCTACGAGCAGTACTTC.

This sequence joins TRBV12-5 and TRBJ1-5, with 8 nucleotides matching TRBD1. The V and J ends lost 0 bases and 4 bases, in that order; junction bases with no gene match: 5. This CDR3 region has 16 residues. Germline CDR1 LGHNT, CDR2 FRNRAP. The CDR3 sequence: CASGLVTGGPNQPQHF. The CDR3 DNA reads as TGTGCTAGTGGTTTGGTAACAGGGGGTCCGAATCAGCCCCAGCATTTT.